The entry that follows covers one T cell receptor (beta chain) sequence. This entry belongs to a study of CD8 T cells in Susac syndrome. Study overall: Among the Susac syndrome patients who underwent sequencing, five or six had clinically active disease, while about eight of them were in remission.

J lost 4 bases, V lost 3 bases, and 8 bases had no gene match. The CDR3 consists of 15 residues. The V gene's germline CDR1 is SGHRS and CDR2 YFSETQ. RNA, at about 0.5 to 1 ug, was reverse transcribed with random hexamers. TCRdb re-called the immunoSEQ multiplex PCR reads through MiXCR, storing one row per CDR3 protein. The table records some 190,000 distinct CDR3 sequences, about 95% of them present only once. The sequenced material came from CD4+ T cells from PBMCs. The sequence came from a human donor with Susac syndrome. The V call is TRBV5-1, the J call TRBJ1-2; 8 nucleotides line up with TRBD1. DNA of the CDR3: TGCGCCAGCAGCTCGACTTGGGACAGGCCCTATGGCTACACCTTC. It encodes CASSSTWDRPYGYTF.